Below, 22 T cell receptor beta chains from the same sample are listed, as sequenced in a study of cytomegalovirus exposure and HLA in healthy donors. The study ran its PCR with 60 Vbeta and 13 Jbeta primers. Libraries were prepared by immunoSEQ multiplex PCR; TCRdb keeps only in-frame clonotypes and omits some of them. The data hold roughly 150,000 clones, with about 70% observed a single time. The sequencing sample was made of PBMCs. Receptors originate from a man aged 25 to 40 in good health and CMV-seropositive.

The rearrangement links TRBV28 to TRBJ2-7; the match to TRBD2 covers 9 bases. Trimming took 7 bases from V and 6 from J; bases not matched to a gene: 13. The CDR3 is 15 residues long. Per the germline V gene, CDR1 is MDHEN and CDR2 is SYDVKM. The CDR3 spells CASTPGGREGGEQYF. Written as DNA, the CDR3 is TGTGCCAGCACCCCCGGGGGGCGGGAGGGTGGCGAGCAGTACTTC.

Regarding this clone: The same CDR3 arises from other DNA sequences in this sample as well. The V gene is TRBV6-5, the J gene TRBJ2-3; 7 nucleotides agree with TRBD2. V lost 3 bases, J lost 2 bases, and 8 bases stayed unmatched. Germline assignment: CDR1 MNHEY and CDR2 SVGAGI. The CDR3 sequence is 16 residues long. This CDR3 is CASSYRREGHTDTQYF. CDR3 sequence (DNA): TGTGCCAGCAGTTATAGGAGGGAGGGCCACACAGATACGCAGTATTTT.

The table lists this clone with a count of one. The rearrangement uses TRBV10-3 and TRBJ2-5, with a tentative D call TRBD1 (6 bases). The J call is uncertain, as TRBJ2-7 better fits the DNA end. CDR1 and CDR2 (germline): ENHRY, SYGVKD. The CDR3 is made up of 13 amino acids. CDR3 bases: TGTGCCACCACCGACAGGACTCTCTACGAGCAGTACTTC. This translates into CATTDRTLYEQYF.

This clone was counted once. The chain employs TRBV6-4 and TRBJ2-2; 7 bases agree with TRBD2. V was clipped by 1 base and J by 7 bases; unmatched bases: 6. Germline values: CDR1 MRHNA, CDR2 SNTAGT. The CDR3 loop spans 15 amino acids. CDR3: CASSDLAGVGGELFF. The CDR3 DNA reads as TGTGCCAGCAGTGACTTGGCGGGAGTAGGCGGGGAGCTGTTTTTT.

The chain recombines TRBV5-4 with TRBJ2-7, with D unclear. Germline V CDR1 and CDR2: SGHNT, YYREEE (reference sequence). V was cut by 4 bases and J by 2 bases, with 16 bases left in between. The CDR3 runs 15 residues. The CDR3 sequence: CASSPVPKNPYEQYF. CDR3 DNA sequence: TGTGCCAGCAGCCCGGTCCCCAAAAATCCCTACGAGCAGTACTTC.

The J gene is TRBJ1-3, the V gene TRBV4-1, with a possible D match to TRBD1 (6 bases). Germline V gives CDR1 MGHRA, CDR2 YSYEKL. V lost 2 bases and J lost 7, with 18 bases in between. The CDR3 runs 16 residues. CDR3 sequence reads: CASSQFYRALVNTIYF. DNA for the CDR3: TGCGCCAGCAGCCAATTTTACAGGGCATTGGTGAACACCATATATTTT.

The J gene is TRBJ1-4, the V gene TRBV28; D is possibly TRBD1 (5 bases). From germline, CDR1 is MDHEN and CDR2 SYDVKM. The CDR3 is made up of 14 amino acids. The V end lost 3 bases, the J end lost 4 bases, and 9 bases lay between the germline ends. The CDR3 sequence is CASSFRARNEKLFF. As DNA, the CDR3 is TGTGCCAGCAGTTTCAGGGCGCGTAATGAAAAACTGTTTTTT. Together with reference TRBV28 and TRBJ1-4, the CDR3 gives the full variable domain: DVKVTQSSRYLVKRTGEKVFLECVQDMDHENMFWYRQDPGLGLRLIYFSYDVKMKEKGDIPEGYSVSREKKERFSLILESASTNQTSMYLCASSFRARNEKLFFGSGTQLSVL.

This chain connects TRBV7-2 to TRBJ2-7; 8 nucleotides align to TRBD2. The CDR3 length is 15 residues. Germline assignment: CDR1 SGHTA and CDR2 FQGNSA. J gave up 7 bases and V 4 bases, and 12 bases lay outside the gene matches. In DNA, the CDR3 is TGTGCCAGCAGCTCGGGACTAGGACCCCCCGATGAGCAGTACTTC. As protein: CASSSGLGPPDEQYF.

The chain combines TRBV7-9 with TRBJ1-1, with D unresolved. Germline V gene sequence: CDR1 SEHNR, CDR2 FQNEAQ (reference sequence). V was cut by 5 bases and J by 4 bases, with 20 bases left in between. The CDR3 totals 16 residues. The CDR3 DNA reads as TGTGCCAGCAGCCTCTCCCTAGCTGGGCCGCCCACTGAAGCTTTCTTT. This encodes CASSLSLAGPPTEAFF.

This clone was observed a handful of times. The chain couples TRBV19 to TRBJ1-5; D is possibly TRBD1 (6 bases). Germline V gene lookup returns CDR1 LNHDA and CDR2 SQIVND (reference sequence). The CDR3 runs to 15 residues. The V end was cut by 5 bases, the J end by 10 bases, with 21 bases between. The CDR3 sequence: CASSGGQLLTGPQHF. The CDR3 DNA reads as TGTGCCAGTAGTGGCGGACAGCTCCTTACAGGACCCCAGCATTTT.

This clone has only a few counts. The chain links TRBV21-1 to TRBJ2-7; the table's D call, TRBD1, was not checked against the DNA. TRBV21-1 is a known pseudogene. The CDR3 contains 15 residues. CDR3 coding DNA: TGTGCCAGCAGCCCAGGGGCAGTATTGGCGGGTGAGCAGTACTTC. The encoded protein is CASSPGAVLAGEQYF.

The chain recombines TRBV27 with TRBJ1-2; TRBD1 agrees at 7 bases. Per the germline V gene, CDR1 is MNHEY and CDR2 is SMNVEV (reference sequence). The CDR3 covers 14 residues. The V and J ends lost 5 bases and 4 bases, in that order; junction bases with no gene match: 7. Here the CDR3 reads CASSERGLGYGYTF. The CDR3 nucleotides read TGTGCCAGCAGTGAGAGGGGGCTCGGCTATGGCTACACCTTC.

The CDR3 region has the DNA TGTGCCAGCAGCTTAGACCTTCGGGAGCAGTACTTC. This translates into CASSLDLREQYF. The chain carries TRBV7-9 and TRBJ2-7; D uncertain. Per germline, CDR1 SEHNR and CDR2 FQNEAQ (reference sequence). This CDR3 has 12 residues. Trimming removed 1 base from V and 7 bases from J, with 8 bases in between.

This clone was found a few times. The chain joins TRBV10-2 to TRBJ2-3; 10 bases line up with TRBD2. The CDR3 spans 18 residues. Germline V gives CDR1 WSHSY, CDR2 SAAADI. Trimming cost V 7 bases and J 0 bases; bases outside gene matches: 13. The CDR3 loop reads CASTDRGYSGRSTDTQYF. The CDR3 DNA reads TGCGCCAGCACTGATAGGGGCTATAGCGGGAGGAGCACAGATACGCAGTATTTT.

The rearrangement uses TRBV10-1 and TRBJ2-5, with D perhaps TRBD1 (6 bases). The J call may be faulty, since TRBJ2-7 better matches the DNA end. Germline CDR1 WNHNN, CDR2 SYGVQD (reference sequence). The CDR3 extends over 13 amino acids. CDR3 coding DNA: TGCGCCAGCAGTGACCCAGGGGCCTACGAGCAGTACTTC. Protein product: CASSDPGAYEQYF.

V and J are TRBV6-1 and TRBJ1-1, with a weak D call TRBD1 (6 bases). CDR3 length: 17 amino acids. V dropped 3 bases and J dropped 0 bases, with 17 bases sitting between them. The germline CDR1 and CDR2 sequences are MNHNS and SASEGT. The CDR3 protein is CASSEGTGKLMNTEAFF. The CDR3 DNA reads TGTGCCAGCAGTGAGGGTACAGGGAAACTCATGAACACTGAAGCTTTCTTT.

The chain combines TRBV19 with TRBJ2-1; tentatively, D is TRBD2 (6 bases). The CDR3 spans 15 residues. The V end lost 9 bases, the J end lost 0 bases, and 15 bases lay between the germline ends. CDR1 and CDR2 from the germline V gene are LNHDA and SQIVND (reference sequence). The CDR3: CASKWVGSSYNEQFF. The CDR3 DNA reads as TGTGCCAGCAAATGGGTCGGGAGCTCCTACAATGAGCAGTTCTTC. Full variable domain (missing parts from reference TRBV19 and TRBJ2-1): DGGITQSPKYLFRKEGQNVTLSCEQNLNHDAMYWYRQDPGQGLRLIYYSQIVNDFQKGDIAEGYSVSREKKESFPLTVTSAQKNPTAFYLCASKWVGSSYNEQFFGPGTRLTVL.

The chain uses TRBV27 and TRBJ2-3; D is unresolved. There are 13 residues in the CDR3. Between the trimmed V and J ends, which lost 1 base and 4 bases, there was a span of 6 bases. Germline assignment: CDR1 MNHEY and CDR2 SMNVEV (reference sequence). The chain's CDR3 is CASSLYSPDTQYF. CDR3 sequence (DNA): TGTGCCAGCAGTTTATACTCTCCAGATACGCAGTATTTT.

This clone was seen only a few times. This chain links TRBV6-5 with TRBJ1-1; tentative D call: TRBD1 (5 bases). Between the trimmed V and J ends, which lost 5 bases and 10 bases, there was a span of 11 bases. This CDR3 region has 11 residues. CDR1 is MNHEY, CDR2 SVGAGI, per germline. The CDR3 loop reads CASSTRVAAFF. CDR3 nucleotide sequence: TGTGCCAGCAGTACCAGGGTTGCAGCTTTCTTT.

This clone came up a few times. The chain combines TRBV7-2 with TRBJ2-7, with D possibly matching TRBD2 (7 bases). CDR3 length equals 15 residues. The V gene lost 2 bases and the J gene lost 5 bases, with 16 bases spanning the gap. The germline gives CDR1 SGHTA, CDR2 FQGNSA. CDR3 residues: CASSLREGVADEQYF. CDR3 DNA: TGTGCCAGCAGCTTAAGGGAGGGGGTCGCTGACGAGCAGTACTTC.

The chain uses TRBV13 and TRBJ2-3, with 8 bases matching TRBD2. V was clipped by 3 bases and J by 6 bases; unmatched bases: 5. CDR1 and CDR2 (germline): PRHDT, FYEKMQ (reference sequence). The CDR3 covers 14 residues. CDR3 nucleotides: TGTGCCAGCAGCTTGAGCGGGGGCTATGATACGCAGTATTTT. Amino acid sequence: CASSLSGGYDTQYF. Drawing the rest from reference TRBV13 and TRBJ2-3, the complete variable domain is AAGVIQSPRHLIKEKRETATLKCYPIPRHDTVYWYQQGPGQDPQFLISFYEKMQSDKGSIPDRFSAQQFSDYHSELNMSSLELGDSALYFCASSLSGGYDTQYFGPGTRLTVL.

The chain uses TRBV28 and TRBJ1-5; 8 nucleotides align to TRBD1. Germline trimming cut 5 bases from V and 5 bases from J; bases unmatched to any gene: 5. The length of the CDR3 is 14 residues. CDR1 is MDHEN, CDR2 SYDVKM, per germline. CDR3 in amino acids: CASSPGTGYQPQHF. The CDR3 coding sequence is TGTGCCAGCAGTCCCGGGACAGGTTATCAGCCCCAGCATTTT.